These T cell receptor beta chains were read from a single sample in a study of read filtering for tumor transcriptome and immune sequencing. TCRdb re-called the reads with MiXCR, one entry per CDR3 protein. The data hold approximately 90,000 distinct CDR3 sequences, with around a fifth observed a single time. The sequenced sample was a population of CD138-negative cells sorted from bone marrow. These receptors came from a donor aged 40 or over with multiple myeloma. Each CDR3 is given with its conserved first and last residue. A D gene is named only where the DNA matches it firmly. Expanded clones get a size class; other rows say once, few or many, or leave the size out.

len	v_gene	d_gene	abundance	j_gene	CDR3nt	CDR3aa
15	TRBV29-1	TRBD2	many	TRBJ2-5	TGCAGCGTGAGCCCCGTGCGGGGGGGCCAAGAGACCCAGTACTTC	CSVSPVRGGQETQYF
13	TRBV29-1	NA	many	TRBJ2-2	TGCAGCGTTAAGGTCAGCTTCACCGGGGAGCTGTTTTTT	CSVKVSFTGELFF
12	TRBV7-2	NA	many	TRBJ2-5	TGTGCCAGCAGTCGGGCGGGGGAGACCCAGTACTTC	CASSRAGETQYF
15	TRBV3-1	TRBD2	many	TRBJ2-7	TGTGCCAGCAGTCTGACCGGGACTAGCTTTGACGAGCAGTACTTC	CASSLTGTSFDEQYF
16	TRBV7-9	TRBD1	many	TRBJ1-1	TGTGCCAGCAGCCCGGGACAGGGGGCTAGAAGGACTGAAGCTTTCTTT	CASSPGQGARRTEAFF
15	TRBV30	NA	few	TRBJ1-1	TGTGCCTGGAGTGGCCAGGGAGGTCCGAACACTGAAGCTTTCTTT	CAWSGQGGPNTEAFF
14	TRBV14	NA	many	TRBJ2-1	TGTGCCAGCAGCCTACTCAAAACCCGGGCTCAGCAGTTCTTC	CASSLLKTRAQQFF
13	TRBV10-3	TRBD1	many	TRBJ2-1	TGTGCCATCAGTGGGCAGGGGGCGGTTGAGCAGTTCTTC	CAISGQGAVEQFF
15	TRBV7-2	TRBD2	few	TRBJ2-7	TGTGCCAGCAGCCCGTTGACTAGCGGGGACCACGAGCAGTACTTC	CASSPLTSGDHEQYF
20	TRBV20-1	TRBD1	many	TRBJ2-6	TGCAGTGCTAGAGATATTCAAACAGGGGGCAAAATGACTGGGGCCAACGTCCTGACTTTC	CSARDIQTGGKMTGANVLTF
14	TRBV7-9	NA	many	TRBJ2-2	TGTGCCAGCAGCCTAGCGTGGGGGACCGGGGAGCTGTTTTTT	CASSLAWGTGELFF
16	TRBV11-2	NA	many	TRBJ1-2	TGTGCCAGCAGCCGAACCGGACAGCTGCTTGAGGATGGCTACACCTTC	CASSRTGQLLEDGYTF
14	TRBV5-1	NA	many	TRBJ2-7	TGCGCCAGCAGCTTGCTAGCCAGAACCTACGAGCAGTACTTC	CASSLLARTYEQYF
12	TRBV29-1	NA	many	TRBJ2-7	TGCAGCGTTGGCCCCTCCGGGGCCCTGCAGTACTTC	CSVGPSGALQYF
15	TRBV28	NA	few	TRBJ2-5	TGTGCCAGCTTAGGAGGGAAGGGCTACCAAGAGACCCAGTACTTC	CASLGGKGYQETQYF
11	TRBV29-1	NA	many	TRBJ2-7	TGCAGCGTTAGTGACTCCTACGAGCAGTACTTC	CSVSDSYEQYF
12	TRBV6-5	NA	many	TRBJ2-7	TGTGCCAGCAGTCAAGGACCCTACGAGCAGTACTTC	CASSQGPYEQYF
14	TRBV11-2	NA	few	TRBJ2-5	TGTGCCAGCAGCTTAGATTTGTACCAAGAGACCCAGTACTTC	CASSLDLYQETQYF
15	TRBV12-3/TRBV12-4	TRBD1	few	TRBJ1-1	TGTGCCAGCAGCTGGACAGGGGAGGGGGACACTGAAGCTTTCTTT	CASSWTGEGDTEAFF
15	TRBV5-1	TRBD2	many	TRBJ2-5	TGCGCCAGCAGCCAACTAGCGGTACACCAAGAGACCCAGTACTTC	CASSQLAVHQETQYF
11	TRBV12-3/TRBV12-4	NA	many	TRBJ2-5	TGTGCCAGCAGGGGAACGGAGACCCAGTACTTC	CASRGTETQYF
15	TRBV5-4	NA	NA	TRBJ2-2	TGTGCCAGCAGCTTGACGGGCGCGAACACCGGGGAGCTGTTTTTT	CASSLTGANTGELFF
14	TRBV4-1	TRBD1	many	TRBJ2-4	TGCGCCAGCAGCAGGGGGACAGTTCAAAACATTCAGTACTTC	CASSRGTVQNIQYF
14	TRBV28	NA	NA	TRBJ2-3	TGTGCCAGCATTTCGGGGACTTACACAGATACGCAGTATTTT	CASISGTYTDTQYF
15	TRBV6-1	TRBD1	NA	TRBJ1-4	TGTGCCAGCAGCGACTGGACAGGGCCCTTAGAAAAACTGTTTTTT	CASSDWTGPLEKLFF
13	TRBV28	NA	many	TRBJ1-2	TGTGCCAGCAGCAACAGACGGGCCTATGGCTACACCTTC	CASSNRRAYGYTF
13	TRBV20-1	NA	NA	TRBJ2-2	TGCAGTGCTAGAGTAATGAGGACCGGGGAGCTGTTTTTT	CSARVMRTGELFF
15	TRBV5-1	NA	few	TRBJ2-5	TGCGCCAGCAGCTATAGTACCCCCGGGCAAGAGACCCAGTACTTC	CASSYSTPGQETQYF
14	TRBV5-1	NA	many	TRBJ2-2	TGCGCCAGCAGCTTGGTCCCGAACACCGGGGAGCTGTTTTTT	CASSLVPNTGELFF
14	TRBV12-5	NA	many	TRBJ2-3	TGTGCTAGTGGTTTGTTCAGAGGGGCAGATACGCAGTATTTT	CASGLFRGADTQYF
17	TRBV4-1	NA	NA	TRBJ2-4	TGCGCCAGCAGCCAAGAACCGTTCACGAGTTCCAAAAACATTCAGTACTTC	CASSQEPFTSSKNIQYF
14	TRBV28	NA	many	TRBJ1-6	TGTGCCAGCAGTCTCGGGTTCTATAATTCACCCCTCCACTTT	CASSLGFYNSPLHF
15	TRBV28	NA	NA	TRBJ1-2	TGTGCCAGCAGCTCGCCCGGTGCGGCGTCCTATGGCTACACCTTC	CASSSPGAASYGYTF
14	TRBV6-2/TRBV6-3	NA	once	TRBJ2-3	TGTGCCAGCAGTTACGAGGGGCGCACAGATACGCAGTATTTT	CASSYEGRTDTQYF
13	TRBV29-1	NA	NA	TRBJ2-5	TGCAGCGCGGGTAGGGGGGCGGGGGAGACCCAGTACTTC	CSAGRGAGETQYF
16	TRBV9	TRBD2	NA	TRBJ2-5	TGTGCCAGCAGCGTACCTAGCGGGGGGCTCCAAGAGACCCAGTACTTC	CASSVPSGGLQETQYF
15	TRBV19	NA	many	TRBJ2-2	TGTGCCAGCCTGGACACAGTTCCGGACACCGGGGAGCTGTTTTTT	CASLDTVPDTGELFF
16	TRBV5-1	NA	NA	TRBJ1-1	TGCGCCAGCAGCCTGGATTCGTCCTGGGCGTCCACTGAAGCTTTCTTT	CASSLDSSWASTEAFF
17	TRBV28	TRBD1	many	TRBJ2-3	TGTGCCAGCAGTTTAACGCTCCGGGACAGGGCTCATGATACGCAGTATTTT	CASSLTLRDRAHDTQYF
10	TRBV2	NA	NA	TRBJ2-7	TGTGCCAAGGACGCCTACGAGCAGTACTTC	CAKDAYEQYF
14	TRBV7-9	TRBD2	many	TRBJ2-3	TGTGCCAGCAGATTTAGCGGGAGCACAGATACGCAGTATTTT	CASRFSGSTDTQYF
13	TRBV28	TRBD1	many	TRBJ1-1	TGTGCCAGCACGAGACAGGGGAACACTGAAGCTTTCTTT	CASTRQGNTEAFF